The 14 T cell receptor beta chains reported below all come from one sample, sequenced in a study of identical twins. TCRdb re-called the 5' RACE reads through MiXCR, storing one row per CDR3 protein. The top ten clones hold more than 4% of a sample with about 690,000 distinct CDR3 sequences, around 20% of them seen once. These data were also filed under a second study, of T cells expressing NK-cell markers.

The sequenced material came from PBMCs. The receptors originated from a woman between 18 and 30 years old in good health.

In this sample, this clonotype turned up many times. The CDR3 DNA reads TGTGCCAGCAGCTCCCAGGGGGTCTACGAGCAGTACTTC. Residues: CASSSQGVYEQYF. V and J are TRBV7-2 and TRBJ2-7; TRBD1 matches at 7 bases. V trimming: 4 bases; J trimming: 3 bases; junction bases outside the gene matches: 3. From germline, CDR1 is SGHTA and CDR2 FQGNSA. This CDR3 has 13 amino acids.

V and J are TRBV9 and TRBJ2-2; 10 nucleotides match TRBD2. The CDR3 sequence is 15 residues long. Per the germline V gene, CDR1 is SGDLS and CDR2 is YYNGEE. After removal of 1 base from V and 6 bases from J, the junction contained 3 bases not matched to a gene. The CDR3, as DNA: TGTGCCAGCAGCGTACGGCTAGCGGGAGCCGGGGAGCTGTTTTTT. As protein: CASSVRLAGAGELFF.

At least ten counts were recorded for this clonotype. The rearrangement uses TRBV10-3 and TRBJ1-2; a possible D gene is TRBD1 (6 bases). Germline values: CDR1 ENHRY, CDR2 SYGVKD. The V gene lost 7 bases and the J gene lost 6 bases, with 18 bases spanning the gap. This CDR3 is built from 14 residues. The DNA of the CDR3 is TGTGCCATCAATTTACAGGGCTTCGGAGATGGCTACACCTTC. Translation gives CAINLQGFGDGYTF.

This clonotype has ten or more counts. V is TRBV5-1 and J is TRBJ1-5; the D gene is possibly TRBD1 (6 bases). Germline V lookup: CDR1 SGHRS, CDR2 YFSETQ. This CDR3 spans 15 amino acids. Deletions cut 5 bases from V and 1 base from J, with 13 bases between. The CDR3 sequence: CASRPTGYSNQPQHF. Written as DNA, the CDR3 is TGCGCCAGCAGGCCGACAGGTTACAGCAATCAGCCCCAGCATTTT. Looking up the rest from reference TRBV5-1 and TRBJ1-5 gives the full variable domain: KAGVTQTPRYLIKTRGQQVTLSCSPISGHRSVSWYQQTPGQGLQFLFEYFSETQRNKGNFPGRFSGRQFSNSRSEMNVSTLELGDSALYLCASRPTGYSNQPQHFGDGTRLSIL.

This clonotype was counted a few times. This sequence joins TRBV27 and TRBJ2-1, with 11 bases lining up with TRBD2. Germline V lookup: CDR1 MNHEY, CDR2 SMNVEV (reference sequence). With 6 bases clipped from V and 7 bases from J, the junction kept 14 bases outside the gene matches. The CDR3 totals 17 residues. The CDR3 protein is CASRPVPGLAVGNEQFF. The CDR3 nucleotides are TGTGCCAGCAGGCCAGTACCGGGACTAGCGGTAGGTAATGAGCAGTTCTTC.

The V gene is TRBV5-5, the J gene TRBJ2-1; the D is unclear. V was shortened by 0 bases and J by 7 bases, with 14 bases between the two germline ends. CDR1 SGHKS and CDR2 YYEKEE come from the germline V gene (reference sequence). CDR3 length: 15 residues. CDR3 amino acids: CASSLGPPMGNEQFF. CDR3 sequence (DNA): TGTGCCAGCAGCTTGGGACCCCCGATGGGGAATGAGCAGTTCTTC.

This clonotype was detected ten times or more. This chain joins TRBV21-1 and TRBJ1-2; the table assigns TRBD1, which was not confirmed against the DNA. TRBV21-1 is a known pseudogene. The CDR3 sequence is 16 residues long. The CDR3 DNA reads TGTGCCAGCAGCACGATGGAAGGGACGGAAGTACGTGGCTACACCTTC. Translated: CASSTMEGTEVRGYTF.

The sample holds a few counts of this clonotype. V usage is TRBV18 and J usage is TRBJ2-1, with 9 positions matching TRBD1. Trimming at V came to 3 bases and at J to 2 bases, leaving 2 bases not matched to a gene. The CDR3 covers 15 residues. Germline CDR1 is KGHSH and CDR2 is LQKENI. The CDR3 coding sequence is TGTGCCAGCTCACCTGGGGACAGGGCCTACAATGAGCAGTTCTTC. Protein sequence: CASSPGDRAYNEQFF.

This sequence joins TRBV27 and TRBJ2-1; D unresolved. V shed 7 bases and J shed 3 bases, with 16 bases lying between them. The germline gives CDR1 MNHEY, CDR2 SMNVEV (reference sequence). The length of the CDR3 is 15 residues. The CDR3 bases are TGTGCCAGCAACCCCCGGGCTCCCCTCTACAATGAGCAGTTCTTC. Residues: CASNPRAPLYNEQFF.

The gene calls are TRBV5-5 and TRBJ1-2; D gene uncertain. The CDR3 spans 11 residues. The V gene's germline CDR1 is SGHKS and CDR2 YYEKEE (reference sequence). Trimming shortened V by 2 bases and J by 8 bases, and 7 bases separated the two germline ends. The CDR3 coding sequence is TGTGCCAGCAGCTTTGAGACGGGCTACACCTTC. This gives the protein CASSFETGYTF.

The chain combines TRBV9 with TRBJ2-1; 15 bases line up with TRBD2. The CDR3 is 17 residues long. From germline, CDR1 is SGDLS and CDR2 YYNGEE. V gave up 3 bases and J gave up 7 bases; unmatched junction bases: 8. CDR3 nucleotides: TGTGCCAGCAGCGGACAGGGGACTAGCGGGAGGAGGAATGAGCAGTTCTTC. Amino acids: CASSGQGTSGRRNEQFF.

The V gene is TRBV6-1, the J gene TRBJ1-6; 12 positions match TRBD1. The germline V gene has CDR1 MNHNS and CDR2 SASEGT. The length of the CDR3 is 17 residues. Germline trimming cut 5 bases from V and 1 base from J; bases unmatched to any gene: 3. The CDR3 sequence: CASSPGQGASYNSPLHF. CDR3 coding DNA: TGTGCCAGCAGTCCGGGACAGGGGGCGTCCTATAATTCACCCCTCCACTTT.

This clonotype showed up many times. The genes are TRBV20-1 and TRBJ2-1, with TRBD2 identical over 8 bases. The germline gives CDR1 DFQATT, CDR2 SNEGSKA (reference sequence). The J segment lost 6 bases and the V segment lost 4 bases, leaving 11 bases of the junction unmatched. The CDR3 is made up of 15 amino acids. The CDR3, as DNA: TGCAGTGCTACCCGACCGGGACTAGTGAGCAATGAGCAGTTCTTC. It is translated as CSATRPGLVSNEQFF.

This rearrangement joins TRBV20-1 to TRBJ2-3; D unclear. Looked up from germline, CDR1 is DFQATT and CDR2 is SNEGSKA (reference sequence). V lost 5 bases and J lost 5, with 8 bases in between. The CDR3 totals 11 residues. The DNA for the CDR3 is TGCAGTGCTCCAGTTCTAGATACGCAGTATTTT. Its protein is CSAPVLDTQYF.